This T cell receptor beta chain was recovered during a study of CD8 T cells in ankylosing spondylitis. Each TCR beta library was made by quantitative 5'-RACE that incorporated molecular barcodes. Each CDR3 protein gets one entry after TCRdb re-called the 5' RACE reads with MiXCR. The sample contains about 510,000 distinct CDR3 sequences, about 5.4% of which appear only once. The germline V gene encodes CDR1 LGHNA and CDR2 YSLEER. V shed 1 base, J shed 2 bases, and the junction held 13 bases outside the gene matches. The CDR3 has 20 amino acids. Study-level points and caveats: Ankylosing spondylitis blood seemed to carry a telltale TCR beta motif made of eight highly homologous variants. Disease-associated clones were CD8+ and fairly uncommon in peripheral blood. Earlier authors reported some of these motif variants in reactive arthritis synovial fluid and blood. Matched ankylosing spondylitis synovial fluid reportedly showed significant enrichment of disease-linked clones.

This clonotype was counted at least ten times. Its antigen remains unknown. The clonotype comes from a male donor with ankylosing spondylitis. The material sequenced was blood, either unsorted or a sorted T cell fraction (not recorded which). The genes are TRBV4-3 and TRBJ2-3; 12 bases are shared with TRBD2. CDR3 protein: CASSQVYGLAGGYLTDTQYF. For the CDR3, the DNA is TGCGCCAGCAGCCAAGTCTACGGGCTAGCGGGAGGGTACCTCACAGATACGCAGTATTTT.